These 22 T cell receptor beta chains were sequenced from one sample in a study of cytomegalovirus exposure and HLA in healthy donors. It was with 60 Vbeta and 13 Jbeta primers that the PCR ran. This table comes from immunoSEQ multiplex PCR, and its TCRdb copy is limited to in-frame clones, with some not included. The sample records under 200,000 clones, around 81% being singletons. The sample was PBMCs. The receptors were sampled from a man aged 40-50 years in good health and CMV-seronegative.

The rearrangement uses TRBV4-1 and TRBJ2-7, with a possible D match to TRBD1 (5 bases). In germline, CDR1 is MGHRA, CDR2 YSYEKL. Between the trimmed V and J ends, which lost 0 bases and 3 bases, there was a span of 12 bases. The CDR3 spans 15 residues. CDR3 amino acids: CASSQEGSGFYEQYF. CDR3 bases: TGCGCCAGCAGCCAAGAGGGGTCAGGGTTCTACGAGCAGTACTTC.

The chain combines TRBV30 with TRBJ1-2; D is perhaps TRBD1 (5 bases). The CDR3 sequence is 14 residues long. Deletions cut 5 bases from V and 4 bases from J, with 17 bases between. CDR1 and CDR2 (germline): GTSNPN, SVGIG (reference sequence). CDR3 protein: CAWRLGGFAYGYTF. CDR3 coding DNA: TGTGCCTGGCGATTGGGGGGATTTGCCTATGGCTACACCTTC.

This clone was counted only a few times. CDR3 in DNA: TGTGCCAGCAGCGTAGTTTCTGTCGGTGGGGCCAACGTCCTGACTTTC. Residues: CASSVVSVGGANVLTF. J is TRBJ2-6 and V is TRBV9; no clear D. The ends were cut back, 0 bases at V and 3 bases at J, with 10 bases in the middle. Germline V gives CDR1 SGDLS, CDR2 YYNGEE. The CDR3 is 16 residues long. The complete variable domain, with remaining parts taken from reference TRBV9 and TRBJ2-6, reads DSGVTQTPKHLITATGQRVTLRCSPRSGDLSVYWYQQSLDQGLQFLIQYYNGEERAKGNILERFSAQQFPDLHSELNLSSLELGDSALYFCASSVVSVGGANVLTFGAGSRLTVL.

V and J are TRBV5-1 and TRBJ2-5, with D hard to call. The closer fit of TRBJ2-7 to the DNA end suggests the J call may be wrong. CDR1 is SGHRS and CDR2 is YFSETQ in the germline V gene. This CDR3 is built from 12 residues. As DNA, the CDR3 is TGCGCCAGCAGCTTGGTTGAATACGAGCAGTACTTC. Translating it yields CASSLVEYEQYF.

The V call is TRBV19, the J call TRBJ2-7; 10 nucleotides align to TRBD1. Germline V CDR1 and CDR2: LNHDA, SQIVND (reference sequence). The CDR3 totals 14 residues. J gave up 6 bases and V 5 bases, and 7 bases lay outside the gene matches. For the CDR3, the DNA is TGTGCCAGTAGTTCTGGGACAGGGGCCCGCGAGCAGTACTTC. Protein sequence: CASSSGTGAREQYF. Supplemented by reference TRBV19 and TRBJ2-7, the full variable domain reads DGGITQSPKYLFRKEGQNVTLSCEQNLNHDAMYWYRQDPGQGLRLIYYSQIVNDFQKGDIAEGYSVSREKKESFPLTVTSAQKNPTAFYLCASSSGTGAREQYFGPGTRLTVT.

V usage is TRBV5-1 and J usage is TRBJ1-1, with 8 bases identical to TRBD1. This CDR3 has 15 residues. J lost 4 bases, V lost 4 bases, and 9 bases had no gene match. In germline, CDR1 is SGHRS, CDR2 YFSETQ. The DNA of the CDR3 is TGCGCCAGCAGCGAACTACGACAGGGGAGCACTGAAGCTTTCTTT. Translating gives CASSELRQGSTEAFF.

In this sample, this clone turned up once. The gene calls are TRBV5-1 and TRBJ2-3; 8 bases agree with TRBD2. Germline assignment: CDR1 SGHRS and CDR2 YFSETQ. Trimming took 3 bases from V and 4 from J; bases not matched to a gene: 22. This CDR3 has 20 residues. The DNA for the CDR3 is TGCGCCAGCAGCTCCGCAGACGGGGCAGTGAGCGGGAGTTGGGCAGATACGCAGTATTTT. Translated: CASSSADGAVSGSWADTQYF.

This clone is a singleton in its sample. The V gene is TRBV6-1, the J gene TRBJ2-3; TRBD2 aligns across 9 bases. Germline CDR1 MNHNS, CDR2 SASEGT. The CDR3 runs to 13 residues. J was trimmed by 4 bases and V by 11 bases; bases with no gene match: 7. CDR3 DNA sequence: TGTGCCGGCCTGCGGGGGGGCTCAGATACGCAGTATTTT. It is translated as CAGLRGGSDTQYF.

This clone was found once. V is TRBV6-4 and J is TRBJ2-1; D remains ambiguous. The CDR3 is made up of 15 amino acids. V lost 0 bases to trimming and J lost 2 bases, with 8 bases between them. CDR1 is MRHNA and CDR2 is SNTAGT in the germline V gene. The CDR3 DNA reads TGTGCCAGCAGTGACTCGTGGCCAACCTACAATGAGCAGTTCTTC. This gives the protein CASSDSWPTYNEQFF.

The CDR3 coding sequence is TGTGCCAGCAGCCCGGGACAGGGACCCCCCTTGGATACGCAGTATTTT. Its translation: CASSPGQGPPLDTQYF. This chain uses TRBV13 with TRBJ2-3; 9 bases match TRBD1. CDR3 length: 16 amino acids. Losses at the gene ends were 5 bases for V and 6 bases for J; bases not matched to a gene: 12. Germline V lookup: CDR1 PRHDT, CDR2 FYEKMQ (reference sequence).

The rearrangement links TRBV6-5 to TRBJ2-3; 8 nucleotides align to TRBD2. The germline V gene encodes CDR1 MNHEY and CDR2 SVGAGI. The CDR3 is made up of 14 amino acids. Trimming at V came to 8 bases and at J to 2 bases, leaving 6 bases not matched to a gene. CDR3 nucleotide sequence: TGTGCCAGCTCCAGGACTAGCACCACAGATACGCAGTATTTT. Its translation: CASSRTSTTDTQYF.

This clone was detected a few times. V usage is TRBV6-5 and J usage is TRBJ2-5; 11 bases fit TRBD1. The CDR3 is made up of 14 amino acids. V lost 5 bases to trimming and J lost 4 bases; unmatched junction nucleotides: 3. Germline-derived CDR1 and CDR2 are MNHEY and SVGAGI. CDR3 region: CASSPGQGVETQYF. For the CDR3, the DNA is TGTGCCAGCAGTCCGGGACAGGGGGTAGAGACCCAGTACTTC.

V is TRBV19 and J is TRBJ1-1; D remains ambiguous. Germline V gene data show CDR1 as LNHDA and CDR2 as SQIVND (reference sequence). V lost 5 bases and J 7 bases, leaving 11 bases between the germline ends. This CDR3 has 12 residues. CDR3: CASSRSSGEAFF. The CDR3 bases are TGTGCCAGTAGTCGATCGTCCGGTGAAGCTTTCTTT.

V is TRBV18 and J is TRBJ2-1; the match to TRBD2 covers 8 bases. The CDR3 contains 17 residues. CDR1 is KGHSH, CDR2 LQKENI, per germline. The V and J ends lost 5 bases and 3 bases, in that order; junction bases with no gene match: 12. The CDR3 region has the DNA TGTGCCAGCTCAGCTTTCTTAGCGGGGCGACACTACAATGAGCAGTTCTTC. It is translated as CASSAFLAGRHYNEQFF.

The rearrangement links TRBV6-1 to TRBJ1-6; TRBD1 might be the D (5 bases). The germline gives CDR1 MNHNS, CDR2 SASEGT. V lost 3 bases and J lost 4, with 16 bases in between. The CDR3 consists of 17 residues. The CDR3 DNA reads as TGTGCCAGCAGTGACCCCAGGGCACCTACTTATAATTCACCCCTCCACTTT. This translates into CASSDPRAPTYNSPLHF.

V gene TRBV21-1 combines with J gene TRBJ2-5; the table's D call, TRBD1, was not checked against the DNA. TRBV21-1 is an annotated pseudogene. The CDR3 consists of 15 residues. The CDR3 sequence: CASSMGRTGGIPQYF. CDR3 nucleotides: TGTGCCAGCAGCATGGGTAGGACAGGGGGAATTCCCCAGTACTTC.

This chain links TRBV7-2 with TRBJ2-5; 8 bases fit TRBD1. Trimming took 1 base from V and 11 from J; bases not matched to a gene: 9. CDR1 and CDR2 from the germline V gene are SGHTA and FQGNSA. This CDR3 comprises 14 residues. The CDR3 sequence is CASSLGTGIGEQYF. In DNA form, the CDR3 reads TGTGCCAGCAGCTTAGGGACAGGGATCGGGGAGCAGTACTTC.

The CDR3: CASSGSGRFQETQYF. The CDR3 DNA is TGCGCCAGCAGCGGAAGCGGGAGGTTCCAAGAGACCCAGTACTTC. This rearrangement joins TRBV5-1 to TRBJ2-5; 9 nucleotides align to TRBD2. The germline CDR1 and CDR2 sequences are SGHRS and YFSETQ. This CDR3 comprises 15 residues. V trimming: 4 bases; J trimming: 1 base; junction bases outside the gene matches: 5.

The chain is built from TRBV9 and TRBJ1-2; D might be TRBD1 (5 bases). The CDR3 covers 14 residues. The germline V gene has CDR1 SGDLS and CDR2 YYNGEE. Trimming removed 4 bases at V and 2 bases at J, with 12 bases between. The CDR3 region is CASSPQTANYGYTF. The CDR3 region has the DNA TGTGCCAGCAGCCCCCAGACAGCCAACTATGGCTACACCTTC.

This clone was counted between two and nine times. The J gene is TRBJ1-6, the V gene TRBV6-4, with 8 nucleotides matching TRBD1. The germline V gene encodes CDR1 MRHNA and CDR2 SNTAGT. Trimming cost V 6 bases and J 8 bases; bases outside gene matches: 6. There are 14 residues in the CDR3. The chain's CDR3 is CASSAQGGDSPLHF. The CDR3 DNA sequence: TGTGCCAGCAGCGCACAGGGGGGGGATTCACCCCTCCACTTT.

In its sample, this clone was seen once. The chain joins TRBV14 to TRBJ2-2, with D possibly TRBD2 on 6 matching bases. The CDR3 covers 16 residues. Germline values: CDR1 SGHDN, CDR2 FVKESK. The V end lost 7 bases, the J end lost 0 bases, and 15 bases lay between the germline ends. The CDR3 is CASTRIGGANTGELFF. The CDR3 DNA sequence: TGTGCCAGCACCAGAATCGGCGGGGCGAACACCGGGGAGCTGTTTTTT.

The rearrangement links TRBV5-4 to TRBJ2-7, with 13 bases identical to TRBD2. CDR3 length equals 18 residues. The V gene's germline CDR1 is SGHNT and CDR2 YYREEE (reference sequence). The V and J ends lost 3 bases and 0 bases, in that order; junction bases with no gene match: 9. The CDR3 region has the DNA TGTGCCAGCAGCTCCGGACTAGCGGGAGCCCACTTCTCCTACGAGCAGTACTTC. Its translation is CASSSGLAGAHFSYEQYF.